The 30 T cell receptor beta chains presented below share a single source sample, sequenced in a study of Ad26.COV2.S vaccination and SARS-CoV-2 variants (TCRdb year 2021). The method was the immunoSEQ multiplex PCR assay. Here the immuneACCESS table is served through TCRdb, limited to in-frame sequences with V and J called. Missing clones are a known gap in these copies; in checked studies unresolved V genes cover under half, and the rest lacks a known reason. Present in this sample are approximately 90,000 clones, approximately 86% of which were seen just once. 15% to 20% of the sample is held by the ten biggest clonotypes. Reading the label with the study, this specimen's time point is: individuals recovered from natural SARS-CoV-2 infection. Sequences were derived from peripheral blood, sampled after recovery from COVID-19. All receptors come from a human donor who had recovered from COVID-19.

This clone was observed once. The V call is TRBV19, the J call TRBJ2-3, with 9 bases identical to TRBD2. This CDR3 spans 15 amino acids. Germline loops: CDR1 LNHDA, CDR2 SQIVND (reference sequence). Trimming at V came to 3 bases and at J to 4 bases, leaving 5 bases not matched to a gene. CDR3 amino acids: CASSISGSPPDTQYF. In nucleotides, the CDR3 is TGTGCCAGTAGTATTAGCGGGAGTCCCCCAGATACGCAGTATTTT.

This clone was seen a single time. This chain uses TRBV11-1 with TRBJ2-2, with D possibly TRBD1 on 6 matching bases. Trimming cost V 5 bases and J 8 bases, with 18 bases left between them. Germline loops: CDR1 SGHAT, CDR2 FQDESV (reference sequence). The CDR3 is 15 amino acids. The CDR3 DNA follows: TGTGCCAGCAGCATACCACAGGGTACGGGTGGGGAGCTGTTTTTT. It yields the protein CASSIPQGTGGELFF.

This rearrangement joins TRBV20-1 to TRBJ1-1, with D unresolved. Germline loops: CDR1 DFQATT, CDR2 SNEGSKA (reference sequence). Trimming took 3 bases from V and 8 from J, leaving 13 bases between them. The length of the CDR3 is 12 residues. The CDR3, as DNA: TGCAGTGCTAGTCGTCCTGGAGGGGAAGCTTTCTTT. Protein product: CSASRPGGEAFF.

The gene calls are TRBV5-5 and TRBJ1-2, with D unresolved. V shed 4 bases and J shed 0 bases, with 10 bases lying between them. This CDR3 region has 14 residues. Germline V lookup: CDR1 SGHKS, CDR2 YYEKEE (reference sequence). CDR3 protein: CASSKDGANYGYTF. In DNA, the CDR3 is TGTGCCAGCAGCAAGGACGGAGCTAACTATGGCTACACCTTC.

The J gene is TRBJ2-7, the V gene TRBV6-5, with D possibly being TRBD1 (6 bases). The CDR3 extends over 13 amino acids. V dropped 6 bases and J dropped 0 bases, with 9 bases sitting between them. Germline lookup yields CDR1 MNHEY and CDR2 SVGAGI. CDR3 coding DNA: TGTGCCAGCAGAACAGGGTCCTCCTACGAGCAGTACTTC. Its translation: CASRTGSSYEQYF.

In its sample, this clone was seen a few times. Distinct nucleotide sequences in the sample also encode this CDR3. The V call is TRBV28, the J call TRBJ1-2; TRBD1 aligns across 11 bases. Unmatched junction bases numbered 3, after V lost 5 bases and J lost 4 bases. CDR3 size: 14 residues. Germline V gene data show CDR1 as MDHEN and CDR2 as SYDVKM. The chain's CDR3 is CASSGGQGVYGYTF. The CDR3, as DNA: TGTGCCAGCAGTGGGGGACAGGGGGTCTATGGCTACACCTTC.

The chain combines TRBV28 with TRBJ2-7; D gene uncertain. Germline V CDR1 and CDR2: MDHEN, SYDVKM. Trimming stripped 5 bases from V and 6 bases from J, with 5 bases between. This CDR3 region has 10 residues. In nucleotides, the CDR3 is TGTGCCAGCAGTAGAGGCGAGCAGTACTTC. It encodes CASSRGEQYF. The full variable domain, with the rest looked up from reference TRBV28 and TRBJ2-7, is DVKVTQSSRYLVKRTGEKVFLECVQDMDHENMFWYRQDPGLGLRLIYFSYDVKMKEKGDIPEGYSVSREKKERFSLILESASTNQTSMYLCASSRGEQYFGPGTRLTVT.

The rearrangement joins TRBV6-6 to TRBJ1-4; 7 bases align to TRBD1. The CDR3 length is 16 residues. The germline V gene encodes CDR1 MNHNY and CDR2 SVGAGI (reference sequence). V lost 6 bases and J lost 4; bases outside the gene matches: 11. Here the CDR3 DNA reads TGTGCCAGCAGACCAGGGGGGGGTTCGGATAATGAAAAACTGTTTTTT. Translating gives CASRPGGGSDNEKLFF.

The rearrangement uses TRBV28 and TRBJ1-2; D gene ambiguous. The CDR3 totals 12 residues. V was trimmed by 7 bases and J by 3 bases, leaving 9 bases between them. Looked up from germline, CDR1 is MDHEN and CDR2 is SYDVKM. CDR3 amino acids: CASTDDHYGYTF. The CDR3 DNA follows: TGTGCCAGCACCGACGACCACTATGGCTACACCTTC.

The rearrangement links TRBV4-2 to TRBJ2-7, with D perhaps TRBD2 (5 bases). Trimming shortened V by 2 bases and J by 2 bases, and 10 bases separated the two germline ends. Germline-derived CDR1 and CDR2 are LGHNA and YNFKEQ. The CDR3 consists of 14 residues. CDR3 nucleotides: TGTGCCAGCAGCCAACCCAGCGGAGCCTACGAGCAGTACTTC. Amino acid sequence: CASSQPSGAYEQYF.

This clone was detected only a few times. This CDR3 is CASSNGRASTDTQYF. In nucleotides, the CDR3 is TGTGCCAGCAGCAACGGGAGGGCAAGCACAGATACGCAGTATTTT. The chain uses TRBV9 and TRBJ2-3, with 8 positions matching TRBD2. The CDR3 is made up of 15 amino acids. Germline CDR1 SGDLS, CDR2 YYNGEE. V was pared by 4 bases and J by 0 bases, with 4 bases of the junction left unmatched. Supplemented by reference TRBV9 and TRBJ2-3, the full variable domain reads DSGVTQTPKHLITATGQRVTLRCSPRSGDLSVYWYQQSLDQGLQFLIQYYNGEERAKGNILERFSAQQFPDLHSELNLSSLELGDSALYFCASSNGRASTDTQYFGPGTRLTVL.

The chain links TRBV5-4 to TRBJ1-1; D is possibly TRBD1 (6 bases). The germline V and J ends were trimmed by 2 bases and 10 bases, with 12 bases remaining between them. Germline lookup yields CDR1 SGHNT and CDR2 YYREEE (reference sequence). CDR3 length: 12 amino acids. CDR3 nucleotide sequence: TGTGCCAGCAGCTTAGACGGGGGCAGAGCTTTCTTT. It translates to CASSLDGGRAFF.

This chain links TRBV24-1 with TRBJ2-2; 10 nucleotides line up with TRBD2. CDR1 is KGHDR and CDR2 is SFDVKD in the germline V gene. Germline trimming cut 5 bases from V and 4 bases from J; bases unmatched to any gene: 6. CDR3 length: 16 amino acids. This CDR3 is CATSGSGTSVTGELFF. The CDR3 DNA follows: TGTGCCACCAGTGGATCCGGGACTAGCGTCACCGGGGAGCTGTTTTTT.

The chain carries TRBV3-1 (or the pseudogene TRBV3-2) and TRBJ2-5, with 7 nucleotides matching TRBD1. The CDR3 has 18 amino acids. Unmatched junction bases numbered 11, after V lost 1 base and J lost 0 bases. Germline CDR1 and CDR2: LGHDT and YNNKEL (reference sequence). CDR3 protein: CASSQAPTGQAYQETQYF. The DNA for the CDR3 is TGTGCCAGCAGCCAAGCCCCAACCGGACAGGCCTACCAAGAGACCCAGTACTTC.

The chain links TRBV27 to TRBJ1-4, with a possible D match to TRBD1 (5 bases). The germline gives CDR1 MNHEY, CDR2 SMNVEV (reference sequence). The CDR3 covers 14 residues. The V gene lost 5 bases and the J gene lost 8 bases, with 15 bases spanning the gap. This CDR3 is CASSGGEHWEKLFF. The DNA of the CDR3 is TGTGCCAGCAGTGGGGGGGAGCATTGGGAAAAACTGTTTTTT.

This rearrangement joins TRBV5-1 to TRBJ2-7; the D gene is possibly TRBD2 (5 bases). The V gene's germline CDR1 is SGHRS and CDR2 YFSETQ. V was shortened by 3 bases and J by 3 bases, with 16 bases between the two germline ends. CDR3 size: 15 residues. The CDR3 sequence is CASSSDYGTIYEQYF. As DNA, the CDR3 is TGCGCCAGCAGCTCCGACTATGGCACCATCTACGAGCAGTACTTC. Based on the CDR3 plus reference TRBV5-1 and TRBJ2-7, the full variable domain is KAGVTQTPRYLIKTRGQQVTLSCSPISGHRSVSWYQQTPGQGLQFLFEYFSETQRNKGNFPGRFSGRQFSNSRSEMNVSTLELGDSALYLCASSSDYGTIYEQYFGPGTRLTVT.

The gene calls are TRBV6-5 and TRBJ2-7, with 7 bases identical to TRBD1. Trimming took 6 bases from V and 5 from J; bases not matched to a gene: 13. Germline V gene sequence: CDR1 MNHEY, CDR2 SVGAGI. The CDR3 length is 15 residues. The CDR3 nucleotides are TGTGCCAGCAGCCTCCTTCCCACAGGGGCCAACGAGCAGTACTTC. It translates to CASSLLPTGANEQYF.

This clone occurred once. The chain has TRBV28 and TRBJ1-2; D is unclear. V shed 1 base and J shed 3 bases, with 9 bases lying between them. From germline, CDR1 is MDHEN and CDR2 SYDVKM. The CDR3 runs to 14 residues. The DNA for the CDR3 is TGTGCCAGCAGTTTATCGGATCCATACTATGGCTACACCTTC. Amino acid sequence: CASSLSDPYYGYTF.

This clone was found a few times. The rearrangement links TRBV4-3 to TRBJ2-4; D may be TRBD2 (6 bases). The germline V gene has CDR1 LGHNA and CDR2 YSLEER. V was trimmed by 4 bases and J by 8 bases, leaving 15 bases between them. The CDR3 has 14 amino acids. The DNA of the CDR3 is TGCGCCAGCAGCCCCCGACTAGGGGTAGACATTCAGTACTTC. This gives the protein CASSPRLGVDIQYF.

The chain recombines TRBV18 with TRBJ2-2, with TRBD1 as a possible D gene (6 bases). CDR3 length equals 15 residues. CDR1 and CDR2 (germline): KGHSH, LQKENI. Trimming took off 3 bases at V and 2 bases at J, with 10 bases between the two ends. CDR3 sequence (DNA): TGTGCCAGCTCACCCAGGGGAGCCAACACCGGGGAGCTGTTTTTT. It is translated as CASSPRGANTGELFF.

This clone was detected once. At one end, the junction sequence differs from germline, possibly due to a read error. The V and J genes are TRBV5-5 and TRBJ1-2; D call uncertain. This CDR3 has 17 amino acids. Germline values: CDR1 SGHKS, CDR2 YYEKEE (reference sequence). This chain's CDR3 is CASSSQRTGDSGPSLDF. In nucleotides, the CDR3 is TGTGCCAGCAGCTCCCAACGGACCGGTGACTCTGGCCCCTCTCTGGACTTC.

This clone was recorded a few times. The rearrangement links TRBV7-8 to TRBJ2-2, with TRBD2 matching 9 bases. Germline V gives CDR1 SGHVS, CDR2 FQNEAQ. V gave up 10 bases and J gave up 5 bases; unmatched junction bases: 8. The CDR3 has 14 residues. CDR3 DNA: TGTGCCACCGGGATAGCGGGAGTAACCGGGGAGCTGTTTTTT. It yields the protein CATGIAGVTGELFF.

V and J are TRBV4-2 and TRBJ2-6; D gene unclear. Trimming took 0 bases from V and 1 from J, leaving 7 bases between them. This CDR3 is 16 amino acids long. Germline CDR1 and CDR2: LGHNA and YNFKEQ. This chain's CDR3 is CASSQDLESGANVLTF. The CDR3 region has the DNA TGTGCCAGCAGCCAAGATCTTGAGTCTGGGGCCAACGTCCTGACTTTC.

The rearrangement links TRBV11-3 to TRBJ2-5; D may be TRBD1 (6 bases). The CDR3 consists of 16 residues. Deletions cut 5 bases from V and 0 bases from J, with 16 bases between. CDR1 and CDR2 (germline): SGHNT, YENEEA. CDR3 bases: TGTGCCAGCAGCCAATACCCGGGACACGACCAAGAGACCCAGTACTTC. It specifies CASSQYPGHDQETQYF.

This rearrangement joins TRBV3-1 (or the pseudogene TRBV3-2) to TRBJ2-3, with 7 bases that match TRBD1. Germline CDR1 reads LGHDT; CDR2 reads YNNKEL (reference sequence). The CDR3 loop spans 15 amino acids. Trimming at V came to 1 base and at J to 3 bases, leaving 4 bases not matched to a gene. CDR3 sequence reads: CASSQGPTGTDTQYF. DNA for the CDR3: TGTGCCAGCAGCCAAGGACCGACAGGGACAGATACGCAGTATTTT.

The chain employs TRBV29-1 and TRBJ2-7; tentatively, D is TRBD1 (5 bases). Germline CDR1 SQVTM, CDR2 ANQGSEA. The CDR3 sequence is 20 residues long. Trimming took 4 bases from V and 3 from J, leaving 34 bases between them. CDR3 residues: CSVGLPLAPNLTEPLYEQYF. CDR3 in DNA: TGCAGCGTTGGACTCCCCTTGGCCCCCAACTTGACAGAACCCCTCTACGAGCAGTACTTC.

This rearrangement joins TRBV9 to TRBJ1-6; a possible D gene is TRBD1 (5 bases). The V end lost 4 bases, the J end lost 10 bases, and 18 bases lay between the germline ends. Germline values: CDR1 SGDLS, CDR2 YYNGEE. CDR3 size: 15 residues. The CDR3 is CASSPRDWGSSPLHF. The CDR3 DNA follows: TGTGCCAGCAGCCCCCGGGACTGGGGATCCTCACCCCTCCACTTT.

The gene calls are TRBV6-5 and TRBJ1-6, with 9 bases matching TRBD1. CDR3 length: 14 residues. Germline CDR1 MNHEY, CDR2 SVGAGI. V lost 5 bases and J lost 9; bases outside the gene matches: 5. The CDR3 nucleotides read TGTGCCAGCAGTCGCGACAGGGGGGGTTCACCCCTCCACTTT. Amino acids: CASSRDRGGSPLHF.

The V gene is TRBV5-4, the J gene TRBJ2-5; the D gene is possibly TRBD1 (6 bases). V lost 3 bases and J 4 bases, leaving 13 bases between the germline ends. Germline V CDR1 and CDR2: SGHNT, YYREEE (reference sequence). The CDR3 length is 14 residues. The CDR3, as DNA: TGTGCCAGCAGCTCAGGGGTGACTTTAGAGACCCAGTACTTC. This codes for CASSSGVTLETQYF.

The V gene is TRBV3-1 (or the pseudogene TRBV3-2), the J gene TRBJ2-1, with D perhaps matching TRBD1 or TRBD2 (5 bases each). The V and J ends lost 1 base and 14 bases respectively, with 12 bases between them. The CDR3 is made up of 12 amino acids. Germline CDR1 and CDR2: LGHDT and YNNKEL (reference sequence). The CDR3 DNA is TGTGCCAGCAGCCAAGGTTGGGGGAAGAAGTTCTTC. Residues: CASSQGWGKKFF.